The 8 T cell receptor beta chains listed next were all sequenced from one sample in a study of blood T cells in healthy people across ages. For the second PCR, which ran for roughly 6 to 11 cycles, a sample-barcoded 5' primer and a J-beta primer mix were used. TCRdb re-called the 5' RACE reads through MiXCR, storing one row per CDR3 protein. The repertoire has 1,300,000 or so distinct CDR3 sequences, almost 60% of them found once; the top ten carry approximately 7%. The specimen sequenced was blood. The receptor set was obtained from a man aged 18 to 29 in good health.

V is TRBV29-1 and J is TRBJ2-1, with TRBD2 matching 10 bases. Looked up from germline, CDR1 is SQVTM and CDR2 is ANQGSEA. This CDR3 spans 17 amino acids. V was pared by 5 bases and J by 0 bases, with 10 bases of the junction left unmatched. CDR3 sequence (DNA): TGCAGCGTTCCGAGAGCGGGGGGGCCCCGCTCCTACAATGAGCAGTTCTTC. Translating it yields CSVPRAGGPRSYNEQFF.

This sequence joins TRBV4-2 and TRBJ2-1; 13 bases match TRBD2. This CDR3 has 15 amino acids. Losses at the gene ends were 3 bases for V and 6 bases for J; bases not matched to a gene: 2. Germline V gene data show CDR1 as LGHNA and CDR2 as YNFKEQ. CDR3 loop: CASSQTSGGFNEQFF. The CDR3 bases are TGTGCCAGCAGCCAGACTAGCGGGGGGTTCAATGAGCAGTTCTTC.

As regards this clonotype: This clone may be a read error of a much larger clone one base away. The V gene is TRBV28, the J gene TRBJ2-2, with TRBD1 matching over 7 bases. The CDR3 loop spans 15 amino acids. Germline CDR1 MDHEN, CDR2 SYDVKM. V dropped 4 bases and J dropped 8; count of bases not matched to a gene: 10. This CDR3 reads CASSCPGQRMGELFF. In DNA form, the CDR3 reads TGTGCCAGCAGTTGCCCGGGACAGAGGATGGGGGAGCTGTTTTTT.

The V and J genes are TRBV20-1 and TRBJ2-7; D possibly matches TRBD1 or TRBD2 (6 bases each). The DNA end is a closer match to TRBJ2-5, so the J assignment may be wrong. The CDR3 is 14 residues long. Germline V gene sequence: CDR1 DFQATT, CDR2 SNEGSKA (reference sequence). CDR3 in amino acids: CSARDPGGGGTQYF. The CDR3 DNA follows: TGCAGTGCTAGAGATCCCGGAGGGGGTGGGACCCAGTACTTC.

V gene TRBV7-9 combines with J gene TRBJ2-1; D is possibly TRBD1 (5 bases). CDR1 and CDR2 (germline): SEHNR, FQNEAQ (reference sequence). The CDR3 sequence is 14 residues long. V was cut by 6 bases and J by 3 bases, with 12 bases left in between. In DNA form, the CDR3 reads TGTGCCAGCAGTCTAGGGGCCGGCTACAATGAGCAGTTCTTC. It specifies CASSLGAGYNEQFF.

The chain joins TRBV21-1 to TRBJ2-6; the table's D call of TRBD1 was not tested on the DNA. TRBV21-1 is designated a pseudogene. The CDR3 covers 19 residues. The CDR3 region is CASSFQTGGPHSGANVLTF. The CDR3 DNA sequence: TGTGCCAGCAGCTTCCAGACAGGGGGCCCCCACTCTGGGGCCAACGTCCTGACTTTC.

This chain connects TRBV5-6 to TRBJ1-5; D is undetermined. Per germline, CDR1 SGHDT and CDR2 YYEEEE. Trimming pared 3 bases from V and 3 bases from J, leaving 13 bases between. The CDR3 runs 15 residues. Here the CDR3 reads CASSWGLRDNQPQHF. For the CDR3, the DNA is TGTGCCAGCAGCTGGGGTCTTCGAGACAATCAGCCCCAGCATTTT.

This sequence joins TRBV20-1 and TRBJ2-1, with D possibly matching TRBD2 (5 bases). V was cut by 0 bases and J by 7 bases, with 10 bases left in between. From germline, CDR1 is DFQATT and CDR2 SNEGSKA (reference sequence). The CDR3 length is 13 residues. CDR3 sequence reads: CSARDGSGNEQFF. The CDR3 DNA reads as TGCAGTGCTAGAGATGGGTCGGGGAATGAGCAGTTCTTC.